Below are 9 T cell receptor beta chains sequenced from a single sample in a study of Graves' ophthalmopathy and Graves' hyperthyroidism. For repertoire sequencing, the TCR beta CDR3 regions were amplified from RNA transcripts. First-round RT-PCR employed HTBI primers, with a second-round multiplex PCR after it. TCRdb analysed the multiplex PCR reads with MiXCR anew, one entry per CDR3 protein. In the table there are fewer than 600,000 distinct CDR3 sequences, approximately 15% of which are singletons. The sample comprised blood. The receptors here all came from a woman in her 30s with Graves' ophthalmopathy.

In its sample, this clonotype was seen many times. The chain has TRBV20-1 and TRBJ1-2; maybe TRBD1 (5 bases). V was clipped by 5 bases and J by 0 bases, with 19 bases between them. Germline loops: CDR1 DFQATT, CDR2 SNEGSKA (reference sequence). The CDR3 extends over 16 amino acids. This chain's CDR3 is CSAPSPWGDTNYGYTF. CDR3 in DNA: TGCAGTGCTCCAAGCCCCTGGGGGGATACTAACTATGGCTACACCTTC.

At least ten counts were recorded for this clonotype. This chain joins TRBV30 and TRBJ1-1; D is ambiguous. From germline, CDR1 is GTSNPN and CDR2 SVGIG (reference sequence). The CDR3 totals 10 residues. V was pared by 3 bases and J by 11 bases, with 10 bases between. CDR3 loop: CAWRQGRAFF. DNA for the CDR3: TGTGCCTGGAGACAAGGGAGGGCTTTCTTT.

This clonotype was seen repeatedly, ten times or more. The chain joins TRBV2 to TRBJ2-7, with D hard to call. Per the germline V gene, CDR1 is SNHLY and CDR2 is FYNNEI. CDR3 size: 14 residues. Trimming stripped 0 bases from V and 0 bases from J, with 6 bases between. The DNA of the CDR3 is TGTGCCAGCAGTGAAGCAAGAAGCTCCTACGAGCAGTACTTC. It translates to CASSEARSSYEQYF.

The V gene is TRBV30, the J gene TRBJ2-2, with TRBD1 as a possible D gene (6 bases). Germline V gives CDR1 GTSNPN, CDR2 SVGIG (reference sequence). V was pared by 4 bases and J by 2 bases, with 14 bases between. There are 15 residues in the CDR3. The CDR3 is CAWTIWDTNTGELFF. CDR3 DNA sequence: TGTGCCTGGACCATCTGGGACACCAACACCGGGGAGCTGTTTTTT.

At least ten counts were recorded for this clonotype. The rearrangement links TRBV12-3 or TRBV12-4 to TRBJ2-2; D is unclear. Trimming cost V 3 bases and J 4 bases, with 6 bases left between them. CDR3 length equals 13 residues. The CDR3 DNA is TGTGCCAGCAGTTTCGGCAGCACCGGGGAGCTGTTTTTT. Translated: CASSFGSTGELFF.

CDR3 amino acids: CASSLNPGSNQPQHF. The CDR3 nucleotides read TGCGCCAGCAGCCTCAACCCGGGGAGCAATCAGCCCCAGCATTTT. J is TRBJ1-5 and V is TRBV5-1; D is ambiguous. Germline CDR1 SGHRS, CDR2 YFSETQ. CDR3 length: 15 amino acids. The ends were cut back, 4 bases at V and 1 base at J, with 12 bases in the middle.

This clonotype was observed many times. The rearrangement links TRBV12-3 or TRBV12-4 to TRBJ1-2; D is possibly TRBD1 (6 bases). Trimming pared 6 bases from V and 6 bases from J, leaving 14 bases between. The CDR3 is made up of 13 amino acids. CDR3 bases: TGTGCCAGCAGCAATGGGACAATGGATGGCTACACCTTC. Its translation is CASSNGTMDGYTF.

This clonotype was seen ten or more times. The chain is built from TRBV9 and TRBJ2-5; TRBD1 agrees at 10 bases. Losses at the gene ends were 0 bases for V and 4 bases for J; bases not matched to a gene: 6. This CDR3 comprises 16 residues. The germline V gene has CDR1 SGDLS and CDR2 YYNGEE. CDR3 DNA: TGTGCCAGCAGCGTAGGGGACAGGGGAGGAAGAGAGACCCAGTACTTC. Its protein product is CASSVGDRGGRETQYF.

The table lists this clonotype with many counts. V usage is TRBV5-1 and J usage is TRBJ2-2; D is undetermined. V lost 0 bases and J lost 0, with 6 bases in between. The CDR3 sequence is 15 residues long. Germline V gene sequence: CDR1 SGHRS, CDR2 YFSETQ. The CDR3: CASSLAVANTGELFF. CDR3 in DNA: TGCGCCAGCAGCTTGGCCGTGGCGAACACCGGGGAGCTGTTTTTT.